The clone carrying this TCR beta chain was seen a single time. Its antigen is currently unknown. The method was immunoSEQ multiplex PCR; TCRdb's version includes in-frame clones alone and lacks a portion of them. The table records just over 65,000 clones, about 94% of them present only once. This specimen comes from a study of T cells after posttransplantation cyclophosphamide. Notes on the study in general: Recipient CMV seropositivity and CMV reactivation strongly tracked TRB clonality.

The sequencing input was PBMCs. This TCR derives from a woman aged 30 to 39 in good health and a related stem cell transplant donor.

The CDR3 sequence is CASSVGSGQYEQYF. The CDR3 DNA sequence: TGTGCCAGCAGCGTAGGATCAGGTCAATACGAGCAGTACTTC. The chain links TRBV9 to TRBJ2-7; D uncertain. Germline V lookup: CDR1 SGDLS, CDR2 YYNGEE. Trimming pared 0 bases from V and 4 bases from J, leaving 11 bases between. The CDR3 totals 14 residues.